These T cell receptor beta chains were read from a single sample in a study of T cell clonotyping in hematopoietic cell transplantation. Libraries were prepared by immunoSEQ multiplex PCR; TCRdb keeps only in-frame clonotypes and omits some of them. The sample comprises roughly 13,000 clones, around 80% of which are singletons, and more than 15% rests with the top ten. The material was peripheral blood mononuclear cells, obtained before stem cell transplant. These receptors were obtained from a man aged 55 to 70 with acute myeloid leukemia. Some clones in this sample may be carry-over from other donors' samples. CDR3s include the opening cysteine and the closing phenylalanine or tryptophan. Each record gives: D gene, clone size, V gene, J gene, CDR3 DNA, CDR3 protein. The D gene is left open where the match is weak. Expanded clones get a size class; other rows say once, few or many, or leave the size out.

>NA|NA|TRBV9|TRBJ2-7
TGTGCCAGCCGACCCGCAGGGACCTACGAGCAGTACTTC
CASRPAGTYEQYF
>NA|once|TRBV7-2|TRBJ1-1
TGTGCCAGCAGCGTTAACACTGAAGCTTTCTTT
CASSVNTEAFF
>TRBD2|NA|TRBV4-1|TRBJ2-2
TGCGCCAGCAGCCAGCCCGGACTAGCGGGGAAGATTGGCACCGGGGAGCTGTTTTTT
CASSQPGLAGKIGTGELFF
>NA|NA|TRBV6-6|TRBJ1-1
TGTGCCAGCTCAGGGGTGGGGAACACTGAAGCTTTCTTT
CASSGVGNTEAFF
>NA|NA|TRBV9|TRBJ2-7
TGTGCCAGCAGTTCTAAGGAGCCTGTCACCGAGCAGTACTTC
CASSSKEPVTEQYF
>TRBD1|NA|TRBV7-3|TRBJ2-3
TGTGCCAGCAGCTTTTCCATTGACAGGGAGTTGGCAGATACGCAGTATTTT
CASSFSIDRELADTQYF
>TRBD1|NA|TRBV7-9|TRBJ2-7
TGTGCCAGCAGCCACGACAGGGGTAGGGAGCAGTACTTC
CASSHDRGREQYF
>NA|NA|TRBV7-2|TRBJ1-3
TGTGCCAGCAGCTTACACAGGTCCAGCTCTGGAAACACCATATATTTT
CASSLHRSSSGNTIYF
>NA|NA|TRBV7-9|TRBJ2-3
TGTGCCGTCAGGGGCAGAAGCACAGATACGCAGTATTTT
CAVRGRSTDTQYF
>NA|NA|TRBV14|TRBJ1-2
TGTGCCAGCAGCCCTGGGATTTTCGGCTACACCTTC
CASSPGIFGYTF
>NA|NA|TRBV20-1|TRBJ2-1
TGCAGTGCCGTTCCGACATCTGAGCAGTTCTTC
CSAVPTSEQFF
>NA|NA|TRBV11-3|TRBJ2-7
TGTGCCAGCAGCTTAGGGGGGCCGGTACGGGAGCAGTACTTC
CASSLGGPVREQYF
>TRBD1|NA|TRBV5-1|TRBJ1-6
TGCGCCAGCAGCTTGGCAGGGGGCGCGGCACCCCTCCACTTT
CASSLAGGAAPLHF
>TRBD1|NA|TRBV30|TRBJ1-1
TGTGCCTGGGGGACAGGGGAGATCACTGAAGCTTTCTTT
CAWGTGEITEAFF
>NA|NA|TRBV6-4|TRBJ2-3
TGTGCCAGCAGTGGGCCTCAAGTGGGGTGCACAGATACGCAGTATTTT
CASSGPQVGCTDTQYF
>TRBD1|NA|TRBV13|TRBJ1-2
TGTGCCAGCAGCCAAAGGACAGGGGGGAATGGCTACACCTTC
CASSQRTGGNGYTF
>NA|few|TRBV21-1|TRBJ2-4
TGTGCCAGCAGCAATATGGTCAGGGTTCAAAGGGGGGTAGCCAAAAACATTCAGTACTTC
CASSNMVRVQRGVAKNIQYF
>NA|NA|TRBV10-2|TRBJ1-2
TGCGCCAGCAGTGAGTCGGAATGGGGCCCCTATGGCTACACCTTC
CASSESEWGPYGYTF
>NA|NA|TRBV7-9|TRBJ1-3
TGTGCCAGCAGCTTAGGGGATCTTACGTTTGGAAACACCATATATTTT
CASSLGDLTFGNTIYF